This T cell receptor (beta chain) appears in the sequencing data of a study of blood T cell repertoires in COVID-19. This CDR3 is built from 16 residues. The germline V and J ends were trimmed by 7 bases and 0 bases, with 18 bases remaining between them. Germline V lookup: CDR1 LNHDA, CDR2 SQIVND (reference sequence). Individuals aged 18 to 89 years were recruited from some 26 US areas. Generated by immunoSEQ multiplex PCR, the TCRdb table keeps only in-frame clones and is missing some. This table holds hundreds of thousands of clones, 88% found once. V usage is TRBV19 and J usage is TRBJ1-1; D gene unclear. The specimen was PBMCs or T cells enriched from blood (not recorded which). This sequence was found in a woman between 45 and 60 years old who had recovered from COVID-19. The CDR3 DNA sequence: TGTGCCAGTACCCCGCGCGGCCTAGGAATGAACACTGAAGCTTTCTTT. Its protein is CASTPRGLGMNTEAFF.